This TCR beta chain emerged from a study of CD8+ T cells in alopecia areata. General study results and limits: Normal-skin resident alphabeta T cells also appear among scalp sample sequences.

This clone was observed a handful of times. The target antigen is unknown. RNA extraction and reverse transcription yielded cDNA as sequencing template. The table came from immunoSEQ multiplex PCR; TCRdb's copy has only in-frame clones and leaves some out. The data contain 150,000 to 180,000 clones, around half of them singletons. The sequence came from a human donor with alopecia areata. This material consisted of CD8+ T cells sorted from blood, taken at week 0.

This CDR3 is CASRGLDDDTQYF. For the CDR3, the DNA is TGTGCCAGCAGAGGACTCGACGACGATACGCAGTATTTT. This chain links TRBV6-5 with TRBJ2-3, with D possibly TRBD2 on 5 matching bases. Per the germline V gene, CDR1 is MNHEY and CDR2 is SVGAGI. The V end lost 6 bases, the J end lost 6 bases, and 13 bases lay between the germline ends. This CDR3 spans 13 amino acids.